This T cell receptor beta chain is from a study of blood T cell repertoires in COVID-19. Study background: Material from acute and convalescent COVID-19 was sourced from the United States, Italy and Spain. T cells, B-cell-depleted T cells, or PBMCs provided the cDNA or gDNA that served as material.

Per germline, CDR1 SEHNR and CDR2 FQNEAQ (reference sequence). V gave up 3 bases and J gave up 5 bases, with 13 bases separating them. This CDR3 spans 14 amino acids. Study processing details: Reference gene primer amplification gave estimated nucleated cell counts. Clones were read by immunoSEQ multiplex PCR, and TCRdb kept only the in-frame ones, dropping some. The DNA gave D and trimming, while V, J and clone size come from that table. The sample contains about 110,000 clones, about 85% of which appear only once. Seattle enrolled patients during active infection and tracked them longitudinally. The TCR comes from a woman aged 60-70 years with COVID-19, enrolled during active disease. The V and J genes are TRBV7-9 and TRBJ1-1; maybe TRBD1 (5 bases). The specimen was peripheral blood. For the CDR3, the DNA is TGTGCCAGCAGCTTCTCGGGGGTTGGGACTGAAGCTTTCTTT. Its translation is CASSFSGVGTEAFF.